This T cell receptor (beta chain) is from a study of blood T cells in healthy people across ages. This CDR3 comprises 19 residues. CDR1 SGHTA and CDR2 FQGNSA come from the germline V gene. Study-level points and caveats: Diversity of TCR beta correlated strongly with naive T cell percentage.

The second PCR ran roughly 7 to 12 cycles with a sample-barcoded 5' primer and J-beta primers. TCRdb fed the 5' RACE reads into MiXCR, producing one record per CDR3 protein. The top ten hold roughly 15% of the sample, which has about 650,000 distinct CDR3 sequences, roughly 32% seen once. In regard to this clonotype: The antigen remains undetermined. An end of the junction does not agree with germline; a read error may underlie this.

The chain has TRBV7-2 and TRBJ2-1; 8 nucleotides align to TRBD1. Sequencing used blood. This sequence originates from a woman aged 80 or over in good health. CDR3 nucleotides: TGTGCCAGCAGCTTACAGGGGGCGAAGTGGATCGGCTCCTACAATGAGCGGTTCTTC. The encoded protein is CASSLQGAKWIGSYNERFF.